The 9 T cell receptor beta chains presented below share a single source sample, sequenced in a study of post-analysis software for immune sequencing data. Findings and caveats of the study: Higher frequency in patients than in controls was seen for a handful of TRBV segments, with TRBV5-6, TRBV5-1 and TRBV20-1 among them.

Unique molecular identifiers were carried by the TCR beta cDNA libraries. MiXCR, applied by TCRdb to the PCR reads, yields one record per CDR3 protein. The sample lists 450,000 to 700,000 distinct CDR3 sequences, roughly two fifths occurring once. The antigens for these receptors are not known. The material sequenced was blood. These TCRs come from a girl between 10 and 17 years old with multiple sclerosis.

This clonotype showed up just once. The chain links TRBV4-1 to TRBJ2-7; 9 nucleotides align to TRBD2. The V gene end was trimmed by 1 base and the J gene end by 4 bases; junction bases not matched to a gene: 8. Germline CDR1 and CDR2: MGHRA and YSYEKL. CDR3 length equals 16 residues. CDR3 in amino acids: CASSQATSGGKYEQYF. CDR3 nucleotide sequence: TGCGCCAGCAGCCAAGCTACCAGCGGGGGGAAGTACGAGCAGTACTTC.

This chain uses TRBV29-1 with TRBJ1-2; possibly TRBD1 for D (6 bases). This CDR3 is built from 13 residues. CDR1 SQVTM and CDR2 ANQGSEA come from the germline V gene. V lost 7 bases and J 6 bases, leaving 18 bases between the germline ends. CDR3 coding DNA: TGCAGCGCTACTACCGGAGGGGGAAATGGCTACACCTTC. Its protein is CSATTGGGNGYTF.

The chain recombines TRBV11-1 with TRBJ1-1, with D possibly matching TRBD1 (5 bases). CDR3 length equals 15 residues. The V and J ends lost 3 bases and 1 base respectively, with 12 bases between them. From germline, CDR1 is SGHAT and CDR2 FQDESV (reference sequence). The DNA of the CDR3 is TGTGCCAGCAGCTTCATCGGACAACCGAACACTGAAGCTTTCTTT. Protein product: CASSFIGQPNTEAFF.

This clonotype was recorded once. V usage is TRBV5-1 and J usage is TRBJ2-7; 9 positions match TRBD2. Germline CDR1 reads SGHRS; CDR2 reads YFSETQ. The V gene end was trimmed by 2 bases and the J gene end by 5 bases; junction bases not matched to a gene: 5. The CDR3 is 14 residues long. The CDR3 loop is CASSFSGGVHEQYF. Here the CDR3 DNA reads TGCGCCAGCAGCTTTAGCGGGGGAGTCCACGAGCAGTACTTC.

This clonotype was seen more than once but under ten times. The CDR3 protein is CASSPGGYSNQPQHF. DNA for the CDR3: TGTGCCAGCAGTCCGGGGGGGTATAGCAATCAGCCCCAGCATTTT. The chain uses TRBV12-3 or TRBV12-4 and TRBJ1-5; TRBD1 is a possible D gene (5 bases). The CDR3 sequence is 15 residues long. Trimming left V 5 bases short and J 0 bases short, with 11 bases between.

The chain is built from TRBV20-1 and TRBJ2-3, with 9 bases fitting TRBD2. Unmatched junction bases numbered 9, after V lost 1 base and J lost 4 bases. This CDR3 spans 16 amino acids. CDR1 and CDR2 from the germline V gene are DFQATT and SNEGSKA (reference sequence). The CDR3 sequence: CSARGVGGGGSDTQYF. In DNA, the CDR3 is TGCAGTGCTAGAGGCGTCGGCGGGGGGGGTTCAGATACGCAGTATTTT.

The chain couples TRBV6-2 or TRBV6-3 to TRBJ2-1; D ambiguous. Germline-derived CDR1 and CDR2 are MNHEY and SVGEGT. CDR3 size: 12 residues. V was clipped by 2 bases and J by 6 bases, with 5 bases between them. CDR3 nucleotide sequence: TGTGCCAGCAGTTACGAACCCAATGAGCAGTTCTTC. This codes for CASSYEPNEQFF.

V and J are TRBV28 and TRBJ2-4; D possibly corresponds to TRBD2 (6 bases). The CDR3 is 12 amino acids. Germline loops: CDR1 MDHEN, CDR2 SYDVKM. V lost 11 bases, J lost 7 bases, and 15 bases lay in between. CDR3 loop: CAAGQGCNIQYF. Here the CDR3 DNA reads TGTGCCGCGGGGCAGGGATGCAACATTCAGTACTTC. Using reference TRBV28 and TRBJ2-4 for the parts outside the CDR3, the full variable domain is DVKVTQSSRYLVKRTGEKVFLECVQDMDHENMFWYRQDPGLGLRLIYFSYDVKMKEKGDIPEGYSVSREKKERFSLILESASTNQTSMYLCAAGQGCNIQYFGAGTRLSVL.

This clonotype was seen more than once but under ten times. The chain links TRBV5-4 to TRBJ1-2; 7 bases are shared with TRBD1. The germline gives CDR1 SGHNT, CDR2 YYREEE (reference sequence). The CDR3 runs to 15 residues. The ends lost 3 bases at V and 6 bases at J; junction bases unmatched: 11. For the CDR3, the DNA is TGTGCCAGCAGCTCTCCCGGGAGGGGGCTGGATGGCTACACCTTC. Its translation: CASSSPGRGLDGYTF.